Each of the 13 T cell receptor beta chains below was sequenced from the same sample in a study of T-cell reconstitution after alpha-beta-depleted transplantation in children. The library targeted TCRbeta and was prepared with unique molecular identifiers. TCRdb reprocessed the PCR reads with MiXCR, giving one entry per CDR3 protein. The sample lists roughly 200,000 distinct CDR3 sequences, about 15% occurring once. The sample in question was PBMCs from the stem cell graft donor, obtained from the stem cell graft. The receptor set was obtained from a human donor who donated a stem cell graft to a child with acute lymphoblastic leukemia.

The V call is TRBV7-6, the J call TRBJ2-1, with D unclear. Trimming left V 1 base short and J 1 base short, with 11 bases between. The germline V gene has CDR1 SGHVS and CDR2 FNYEAQ. The CDR3 length is 16 residues. The CDR3 is CASSLEEVSSYNEQFF. DNA for the CDR3: TGTGCCAGCAGCTTAGAGGAAGTTTCGTCCTACAATGAGCAGTTCTTC. Full variable domain (remainder filled in from reference TRBV7-6 and TRBJ2-1): GAGVSQSPRYKVTKRGQDVALRCDPISGHVSLYWYRQALGQGPEFLTYFNYEAQQDKSGLPNDRFSAERPEGSISTLTIQRTEQRDSAMYRCASSLEEVSSYNEQFFGPGTRLTVL.

The chain employs TRBV5-1 and TRBJ2-5, with a weak D call TRBD2 (6 bases). V lost 0 bases and J 4 bases, leaving 19 bases between the germline ends. Germline values: CDR1 SGHRS, CDR2 YFSETQ. This CDR3 comprises 17 residues. The CDR3 here is CASSLAGGTGGGETQYF. For the CDR3, the DNA is TGCGCCAGCAGCTTGGCCGGGGGTACGGGTGGTGGAGAGACCCAGTACTTC.

Only one count was recorded for this clonotype. Just one base apart from a much larger clone, this may be a read error. The CDR3 nucleotides are TGCGCCACCAGCCAAGTAGGACAGGGTGTTTCAGGAAACACCATATATTTT. This translates into CATSQVGQGVSGNTIYF. The V gene is TRBV4-1, the J gene TRBJ1-3, with 8 nucleotides matching TRBD1. This CDR3 contains 17 residues. Germline V gene sequence: CDR1 MGHRA, CDR2 YSYEKL.

This clonotype was counted many times. The V call is TRBV18, the J call TRBJ2-2; TRBD1 or TRBD2 may be the D gene (6 bases each). The CDR3 is 15 amino acids. V lost 3 bases to trimming and J lost 6 bases, with 14 bases between them. Germline V CDR1 and CDR2: KGHSH, LQKENI. DNA of the CDR3: TGTGCCAGCTCACCGTGGGGGGCCGAGGCCGGGGAGCTGTTTTTT. It is translated as CASSPWGAEAGELFF.

The gene calls are TRBV20-1 and TRBJ1-2; the D gene is possibly TRBD1 (6 bases). Trimming took 3 bases from V and 3 from J, leaving 11 bases between them. Germline V CDR1 and CDR2: DFQATT, SNEGSKA (reference sequence). The CDR3 runs to 13 residues. In DNA, the CDR3 is TGCAGTGCTAGCCCCCAGGGGCACTATGGCTACACCTTC. It specifies CSASPQGHYGYTF.

The chain employs TRBV20-1 and TRBJ2-2; D may match TRBD1 or TRBD2 (5 bases each). This CDR3 has 13 amino acids. V was clipped by 7 bases and J by 3 bases, with 12 bases between them. CDR1 is DFQATT and CDR2 is SNEGSKA in the germline V gene (reference sequence). CDR3 in amino acids: CSVRDAYTGELFF. CDR3 sequence (DNA): TGCAGTGTTCGGGACGCATACACCGGGGAGCTGTTTTTT.

This clonotype was seen at least ten times. V is TRBV6-5 and J is TRBJ2-1, with TRBD2 identical over 8 bases. V trimming: 4 bases; J trimming: 8 bases; junction bases outside the gene matches: 4. CDR1 and CDR2 from the germline V gene are MNHEY and SVGAGI. This CDR3 contains 13 residues. The CDR3 protein is CASSSGLAHEQFF. The DNA of the CDR3 is TGTGCCAGCAGTTCCGGACTAGCCCATGAGCAGTTCTTC.

This clonotype was counted at least ten times. The chain employs TRBV20-1 and TRBJ2-3; 8 bases align to TRBD2. Trimming took 4 bases from V and 0 from J; bases not matched to a gene: 0. Germline V lookup: CDR1 DFQATT, CDR2 SNEGSKA (reference sequence). The CDR3 contains 13 residues. CDR3 region: CSAKRESTDTQYF. For the CDR3, the DNA is TGCAGTGCTAAGCGGGAGAGCACAGATACGCAGTATTTT.

This clonotype occurred a few times. The CDR3 loop reads CSALPGQQETQYF. DNA of the CDR3: TGCAGTGCCCTACCGGGACAGCAAGAGACCCAGTACTTC. This chain uses TRBV20-1 with TRBJ2-5; TRBD1 matches 7 bases. J lost 2 bases, V lost 6 bases, and 6 bases had no gene match. The length of the CDR3 is 13 residues. Germline V gene lookup returns CDR1 DFQATT and CDR2 SNEGSKA (reference sequence).

There are many counts of this clonotype. This chain links TRBV5-1 with TRBJ2-3; D is possibly TRBD2 (5 bases). Germline-derived CDR1 and CDR2 are SGHRS and YFSETQ. Trimming took 5 bases from V and 5 from J, leaving 12 bases between them. This CDR3 contains 13 residues. The CDR3 region has the DNA TGCGCCAGCAGACTAGAGGCCCGAGATACGCAGTATTTT. Its translation: CASRLEARDTQYF.

This clonotype has at least ten counts. This chain connects TRBV25-1 to TRBJ2-7; D call uncertain. The V gene's germline CDR1 is MGHDK and CDR2 SYGVNS. The V gene lost 4 bases and the J gene lost 0 bases, with 4 bases spanning the gap. This CDR3 has 12 amino acids. CDR3 residues: CASSGPSYEQYF. The CDR3 DNA reads TGTGCCAGCAGTGGACCCTCCTACGAGCAGTACTTC.

The chain is built from TRBV11-3 and TRBJ2-1; D is undetermined. The CDR3 consists of 11 residues. Trimming left V 3 bases short and J 7 bases short, with 4 bases between. From germline, CDR1 is SGHNT and CDR2 YENEEA. The CDR3 nucleotides are TGTGCCAGCAGCTTCATGAATGAGCAGTTCTTC. It yields the protein CASSFMNEQFF.

The chain uses TRBV5-4 and TRBJ2-1; 11 bases fit TRBD1. CDR3 length equals 15 residues. Unmatched junction bases numbered 10, after V lost 5 bases and J lost 9 bases. Germline loops: CDR1 SGHNT, CDR2 YYREEE (reference sequence). Here the CDR3 DNA reads TGTGCCAGCAGTCAGCCGGGACAGGGGGTGAGTGAGCAGTTCTTC. Translation: CASSQPGQGVSEQFF.